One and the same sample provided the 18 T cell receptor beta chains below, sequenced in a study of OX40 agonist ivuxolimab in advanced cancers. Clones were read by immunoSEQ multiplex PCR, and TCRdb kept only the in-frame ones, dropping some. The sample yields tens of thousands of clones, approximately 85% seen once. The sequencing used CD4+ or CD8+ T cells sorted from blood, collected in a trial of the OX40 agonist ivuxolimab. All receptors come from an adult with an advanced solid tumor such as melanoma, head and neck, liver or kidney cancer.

The CDR3 nucleotides read TGTGCCTGGAGTGTATGGGGACAGGGACTCGGCGAGCAGTACTTC. It codes for CAWSVWGQGLGEQYF. V usage is TRBV30 and J usage is TRBJ2-7; TRBD1 matches at 9 bases. J was trimmed by 6 bases and V by 0 bases; bases with no gene match: 9. Germline V lookup: CDR1 GTSNPN, CDR2 SVGIG (reference sequence). The CDR3 spans 15 residues.

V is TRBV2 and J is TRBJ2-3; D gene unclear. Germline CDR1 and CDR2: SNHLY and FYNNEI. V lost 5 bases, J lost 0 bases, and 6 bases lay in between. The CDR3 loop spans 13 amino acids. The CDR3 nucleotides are TGTGCCAGCAGTCAATCCAGCACAGATACGCAGTATTTT. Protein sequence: CASSQSSTDTQYF. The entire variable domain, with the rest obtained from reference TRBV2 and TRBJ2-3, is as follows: EPEVTQTPSHQVTQMGQEVILRCVPISNHLYFYWYRQILGQKVEFLVSFYNNEISEKSEIFDDQFSVERPDGSNFTLKIRSTKLEDSAMYFCASSQSSTDTQYFGPGTRLTVL.

This CDR3 reads CASSLVAAGYYEQYF. For the CDR3, the DNA is TGTGCCAGCAGCTTAGTTGCAGCGGGATACTACGAGCAGTACTTC. V is TRBV7-2 and J is TRBJ2-7; 7 nucleotides align to TRBD2. The CDR3 is 15 amino acids. V lost 1 base, J lost 3 bases, and 6 bases stayed unmatched. Per the germline V gene, CDR1 is SGHTA and CDR2 is FQGNSA.

The CDR3 bases are TGTGCCAGCAGCTTGACAGGGAGCTCTGAAGCTTTCTTT. As protein: CASSLTGSSEAFF. The chain combines TRBV7-3 with TRBJ1-1; 7 positions match TRBD1. Germline V lookup: CDR1 SGHTA, CDR2 FQGTGA. Trimming took 3 bases from V and 6 from J; bases not matched to a gene: 4. The CDR3 is 13 amino acids.

CDR3 residues: CASSPSGQGSETQYF. CDR3 in DNA: TGTGCCAGCAGTCCTTCGGGACAGGGTAGCGAGACCCAGTACTTC. The chain joins TRBV28 to TRBJ2-5, with 9 bases that match TRBD1. The germline gives CDR1 MDHEN, CDR2 SYDVKM. J lost 5 bases, V lost 5 bases, and 9 bases had no gene match. The CDR3 has 15 residues.

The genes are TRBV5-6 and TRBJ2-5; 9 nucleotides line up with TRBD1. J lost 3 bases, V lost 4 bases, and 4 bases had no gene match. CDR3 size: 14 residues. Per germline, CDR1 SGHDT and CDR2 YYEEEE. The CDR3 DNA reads TGTGCCAGCAGCCGGACAGGGGTGGAAGAGACCCAGTACTTC. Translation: CASSRTGVEETQYF.

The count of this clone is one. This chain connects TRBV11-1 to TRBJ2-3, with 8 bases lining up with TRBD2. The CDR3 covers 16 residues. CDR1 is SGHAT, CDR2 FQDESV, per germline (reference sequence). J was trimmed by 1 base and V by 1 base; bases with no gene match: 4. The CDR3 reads CASSLEGRGGTDTQYF. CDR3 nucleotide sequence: TGTGCCAGCAGCTTAGAGGGGCGGGGGGGCACAGATACGCAGTATTTT.

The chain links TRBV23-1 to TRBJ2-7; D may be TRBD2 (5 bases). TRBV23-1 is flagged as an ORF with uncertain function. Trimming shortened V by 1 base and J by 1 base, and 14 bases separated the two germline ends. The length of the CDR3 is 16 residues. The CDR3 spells CASSQLIWTPSYEQYF. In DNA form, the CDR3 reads TGCGCCAGCAGTCAATTGATCTGGACTCCGTCCTACGAGCAGTACTTC.

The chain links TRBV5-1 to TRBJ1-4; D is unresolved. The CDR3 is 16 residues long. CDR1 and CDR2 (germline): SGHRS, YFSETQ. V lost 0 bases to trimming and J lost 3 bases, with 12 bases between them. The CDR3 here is CASSLASNAPNEKLFF. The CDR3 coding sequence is TGCGCCAGCAGCTTGGCCTCAAATGCCCCTAATGAAAAACTGTTTTTT.

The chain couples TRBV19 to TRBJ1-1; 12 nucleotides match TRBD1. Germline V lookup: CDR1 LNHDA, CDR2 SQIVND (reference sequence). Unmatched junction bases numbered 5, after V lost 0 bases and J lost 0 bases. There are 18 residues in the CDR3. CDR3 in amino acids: CASSIDSGTGGVNTEAFF. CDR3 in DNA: TGTGCCAGTAGTATAGATTCGGGGACAGGGGGCGTGAACACTGAAGCTTTCTTT.

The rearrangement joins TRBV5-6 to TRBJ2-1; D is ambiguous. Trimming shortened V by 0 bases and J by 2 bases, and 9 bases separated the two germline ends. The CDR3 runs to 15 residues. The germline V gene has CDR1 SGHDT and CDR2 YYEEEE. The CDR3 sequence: CASSLGRRPYNEQFF. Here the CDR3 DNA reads TGTGCCAGCAGCTTGGGACGCCGACCCTACAATGAGCAGTTCTTC. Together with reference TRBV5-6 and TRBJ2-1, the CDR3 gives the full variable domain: DAGVTQSPTHLIKTRGQQVTLRCSPKSGHDTVSWYQQALGQGPQFIFQYYEEEERQRGNFPDRFSGHQFPNYSSELNVNALLLGDSALYLCASSLGRRPYNEQFFGPGTRLTVL.

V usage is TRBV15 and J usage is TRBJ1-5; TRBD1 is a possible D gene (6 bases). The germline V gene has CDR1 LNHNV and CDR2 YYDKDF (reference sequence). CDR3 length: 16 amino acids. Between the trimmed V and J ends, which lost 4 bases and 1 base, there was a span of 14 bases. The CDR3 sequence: CATSTIGQPSNQPQHF. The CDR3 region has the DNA TGTGCCACCAGCACAATAGGACAGCCGAGCAATCAGCCCCAGCATTTT.

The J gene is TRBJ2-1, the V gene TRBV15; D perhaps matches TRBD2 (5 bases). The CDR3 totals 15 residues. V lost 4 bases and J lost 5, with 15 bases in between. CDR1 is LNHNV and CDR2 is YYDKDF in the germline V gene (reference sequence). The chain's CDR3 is CATSNPADFNNEQFF. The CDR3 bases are TGTGCCACCAGCAATCCAGCGGACTTTAACAATGAGCAGTTCTTC. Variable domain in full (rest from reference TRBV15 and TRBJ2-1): DAMVIQNPRYQVTQFGKPVTLSCSQTLNHNVMYWYQQKSSQAPKLLFHYYDKDFNNEADTPDNFQSRRPNTSFCFLDIRSPGLGDTAMYLCATSNPADFNNEQFFGPGTRLTVL.

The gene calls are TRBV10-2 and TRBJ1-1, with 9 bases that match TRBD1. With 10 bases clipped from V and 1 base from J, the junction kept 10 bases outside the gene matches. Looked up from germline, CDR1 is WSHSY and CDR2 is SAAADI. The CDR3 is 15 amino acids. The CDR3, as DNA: TGCGCCAACGTACGGACAGGGGCCCGGAACACTGAAGCTTTCTTT. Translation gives CANVRTGARNTEAFF.

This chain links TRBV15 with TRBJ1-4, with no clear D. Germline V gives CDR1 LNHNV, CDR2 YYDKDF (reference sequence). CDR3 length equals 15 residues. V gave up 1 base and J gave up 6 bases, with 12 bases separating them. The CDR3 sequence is CATSRGRQVDEKLFF. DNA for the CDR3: TGTGCCACCAGCAGAGGGAGGCAGGTGGATGAAAAACTGTTTTTT.

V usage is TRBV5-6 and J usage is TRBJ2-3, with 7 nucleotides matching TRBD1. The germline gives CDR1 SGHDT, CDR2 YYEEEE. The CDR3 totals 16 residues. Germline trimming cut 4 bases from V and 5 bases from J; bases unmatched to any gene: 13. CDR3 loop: CASSTDRTWRQDTQYF. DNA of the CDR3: TGTGCCAGCAGCACGGACAGGACGTGGAGGCAAGATACGCAGTATTTT.

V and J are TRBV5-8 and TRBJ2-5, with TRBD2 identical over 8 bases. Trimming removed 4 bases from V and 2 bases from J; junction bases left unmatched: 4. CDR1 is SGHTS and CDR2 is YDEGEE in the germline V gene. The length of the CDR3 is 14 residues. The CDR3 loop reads CASSPGLVQETQYF. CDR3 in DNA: TGTGCCAGCAGCCCGGGACTAGTTCAAGAGACCCAGTACTTC. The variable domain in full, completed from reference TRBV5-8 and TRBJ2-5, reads EAGVTQSPTHLIKTRGQQATLRCSPISGHTSVYWYQQALGLGLQFLLWYDEGEERNRGNFPPRFSGRQFPNYSSELNVNALELEDSALYLCASSPGLVQETQYFGPGTRLLVL.

The CDR3 nucleotides read TGCGCCAGCAGCCCATCCCACAGGGGAGTAAGACAGCCCCAGCATTTT. Amino acids: CASSPSHRGVRQPQHF. The rearrangement links TRBV4-1 to TRBJ1-5; 7 nucleotides agree with TRBD1. Germline CDR1 is MGHRA and CDR2 is YSYEKL. V was clipped by 4 bases and J by 7 bases; unmatched bases: 13. The CDR3 has 16 residues.